The TCR beta chain described here comes from a study of Graves' ophthalmopathy and Graves' hyperthyroidism. The sequenced template was RNA, covering the TCR beta CDR3 region. A first-round RT-PCR used HTBI primers, followed by a second-round multiplex PCR. TCRdb re-derived calls from the multiplex PCR reads in MiXCR, one entry per CDR3 protein. The table shows a few hundred thousand distinct CDR3 sequences, with under 40% occurring only once. This clonotype was picked up many times. Sequencing was carried out using peripheral blood or thyroid tissue (not recorded which). This TCR was sampled from an adult man with Graves' hyperthyroidism.

CDR3 sequence: CASTSAQGNTEAFF. The CDR3, as DNA: TGTGCCAGCACCTCGGCGCAGGGGAACACTGAAGCTTTCTTT. The rearrangement joins TRBV7-8 to TRBJ1-1; maybe TRBD1 (5 bases). V lost 7 bases and J lost 1, with 13 bases in between. This CDR3 is built from 14 residues. Per germline, CDR1 SGHVS and CDR2 FQNEAQ.